The sequence of this T cell receptor (beta chain) was determined in a study of blood T cells in healthy people across ages. Findings of the study overall: Measured against age, TCR beta diversity per million T cells decreased in a roughly linear manner. Naive T cell percentage by flow cytometry tracked strongly with beta diversity.

The use of a sample-barcoded 5' primer and a J-beta primer mix characterized a second PCR of about 7 to 12 cycles. TCRdb re-derived calls from the 5' RACE reads in MiXCR, one entry per CDR3 protein. The repertoire has about 1.4 million distinct CDR3 sequences, 59% of them found once; the top ten carry 6.5% to 8%. Comment on this clonotype: Its matching antigen is unknown.

Isolating PBMCs gave at least 6.5 million of these cells per sample. Total RNA extraction produced at least 5 micrograms (per sample) for the study. The origin of this receptor is a man aged 18 to 30 in good health. The sequenced material came from blood.

The CDR3 loop reads CSVTLTVAYNEQFF. In nucleotides, the CDR3 is TGCAGCGTAACACTGACCGTGGCCTACAATGAGCAGTTCTTC. The J gene is TRBJ2-1, the V gene TRBV29-1; D gene uncertain. In germline, CDR1 is SQVTM, CDR2 ANQGSEA. CDR3 length equals 14 residues. Between the trimmed V and J ends, which lost 6 bases and 2 bases, there was a span of 14 bases.